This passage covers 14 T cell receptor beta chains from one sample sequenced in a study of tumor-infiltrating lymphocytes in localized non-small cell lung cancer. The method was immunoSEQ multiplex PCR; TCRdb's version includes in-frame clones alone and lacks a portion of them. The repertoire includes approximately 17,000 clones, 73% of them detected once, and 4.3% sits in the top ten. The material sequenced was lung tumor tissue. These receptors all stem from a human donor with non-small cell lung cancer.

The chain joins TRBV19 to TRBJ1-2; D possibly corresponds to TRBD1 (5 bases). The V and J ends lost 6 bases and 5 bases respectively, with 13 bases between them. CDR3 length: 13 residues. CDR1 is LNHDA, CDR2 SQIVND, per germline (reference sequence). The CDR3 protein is CASSRRDGYGYTF. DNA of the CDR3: TGTGCCAGTAGCCGACGGGACGGTTATGGCTACACCTTC.

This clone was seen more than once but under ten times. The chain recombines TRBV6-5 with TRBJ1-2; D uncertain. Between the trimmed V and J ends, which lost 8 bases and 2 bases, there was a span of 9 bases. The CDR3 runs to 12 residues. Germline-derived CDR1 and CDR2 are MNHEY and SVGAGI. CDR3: CASFGENYGYTF. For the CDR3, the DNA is TGTGCCAGCTTCGGGGAAAACTATGGCTACACCTTC.

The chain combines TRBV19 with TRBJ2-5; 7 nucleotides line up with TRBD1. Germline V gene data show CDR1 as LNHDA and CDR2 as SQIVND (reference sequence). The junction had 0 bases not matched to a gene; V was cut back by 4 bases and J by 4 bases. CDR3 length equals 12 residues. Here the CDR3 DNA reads TGTGCCAGTAGTACAGGGGGAGAGACCCAGTACTTC. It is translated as CASSTGGETQYF.

This CDR3 reads CASSYQGQGGDTQYF. In DNA form, the CDR3 reads TGTGCCAGCAGCTACCAGGGACAGGGAGGAGATACGCAGTATTTT. The rearrangement uses TRBV7-2 and TRBJ2-3; 9 bases align to TRBD1. CDR1 is SGHTA, CDR2 FQGNSA, per germline. V lost 4 bases to trimming and J lost 5 bases; unmatched junction nucleotides: 7. The CDR3 sequence is 15 residues long.

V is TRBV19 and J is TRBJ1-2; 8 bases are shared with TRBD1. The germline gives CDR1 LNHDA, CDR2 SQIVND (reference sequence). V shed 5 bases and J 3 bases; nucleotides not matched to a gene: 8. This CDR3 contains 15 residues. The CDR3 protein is CASSSWTGPHYGYTF. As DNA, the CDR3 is TGTGCCAGTAGTTCCTGGACAGGGCCGCACTATGGCTACACCTTC. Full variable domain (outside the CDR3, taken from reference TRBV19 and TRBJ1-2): DGGITQSPKYLFRKEGQNVTLSCEQNLNHDAMYWYRQDPGQGLRLIYYSQIVNDFQKGDIAEGYSVSREKKESFPLTVTSAQKNPTAFYLCASSSWTGPHYGYTFGSGTRLTVV.

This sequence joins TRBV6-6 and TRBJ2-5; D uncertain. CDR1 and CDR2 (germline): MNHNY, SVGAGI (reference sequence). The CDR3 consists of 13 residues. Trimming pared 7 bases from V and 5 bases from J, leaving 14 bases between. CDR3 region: CASTQWSWETQYF. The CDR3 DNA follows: TGTGCCAGCACTCAGTGGAGTTGGGAGACCCAGTACTTC.

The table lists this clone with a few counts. The CDR3 region is CASSMGDRTGSSLGYTF. The CDR3 region has the DNA TGTGCCAGTAGTATGGGGGATCGGACAGGGTCATCATTGGGCTACACCTTC. V usage is TRBV19 and J usage is TRBJ1-2; 8 nucleotides match TRBD1. From germline, CDR1 is LNHDA and CDR2 SQIVND (reference sequence). The length of the CDR3 is 17 residues. V shed 3 bases and J 8 bases; nucleotides not matched to a gene: 17.

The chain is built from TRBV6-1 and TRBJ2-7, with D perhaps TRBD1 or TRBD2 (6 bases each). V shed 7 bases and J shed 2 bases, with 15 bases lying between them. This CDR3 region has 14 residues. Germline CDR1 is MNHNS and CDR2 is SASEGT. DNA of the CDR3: TGTGCCAGCACCCCCGGGGGCACGCCCTACGAGCAGTACTTC. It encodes CASTPGGTPYEQYF.

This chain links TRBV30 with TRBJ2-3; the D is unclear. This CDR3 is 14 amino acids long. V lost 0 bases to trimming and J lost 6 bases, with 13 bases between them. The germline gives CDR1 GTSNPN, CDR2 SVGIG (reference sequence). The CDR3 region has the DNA TGTGCCTGGAGTGTCGGCATTACCACCGATACGCAGTATTTT. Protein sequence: CAWSVGITTDTQYF. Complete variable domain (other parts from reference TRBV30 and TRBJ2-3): SQTIHQWPATLVQPVGSPLSLECTVEGTSNPNLYWYRQAAGRGLQLLFYSVGIGQISSEVPQNLSASRPQDRQFILSSKKLLLSDSGFYLCAWSVGITTDTQYFGPGTRLTVL.

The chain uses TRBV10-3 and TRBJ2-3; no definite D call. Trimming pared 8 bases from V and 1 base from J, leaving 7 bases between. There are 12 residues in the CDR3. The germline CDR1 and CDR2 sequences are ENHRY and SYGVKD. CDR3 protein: CAIWGGTDTQYF. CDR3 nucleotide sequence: TGTGCCATCTGGGGTGGCACAGATACGCAGTATTTT.

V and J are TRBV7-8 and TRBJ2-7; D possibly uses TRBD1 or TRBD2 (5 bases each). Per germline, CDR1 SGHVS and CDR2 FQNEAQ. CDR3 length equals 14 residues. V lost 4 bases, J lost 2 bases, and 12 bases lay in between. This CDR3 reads CASSYRDEAYEQYF. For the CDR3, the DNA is TGTGCCAGCAGCTACCGGGACGAGGCCTACGAGCAGTACTTC.

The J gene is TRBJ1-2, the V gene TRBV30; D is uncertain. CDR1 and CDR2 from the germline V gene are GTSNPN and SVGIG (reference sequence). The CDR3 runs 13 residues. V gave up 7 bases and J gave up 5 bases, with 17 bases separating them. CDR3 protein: CASPLLGKYGYTF. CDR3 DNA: TGTGCCTCCCCCCTCCTGGGGAAATATGGCTACACCTTC.

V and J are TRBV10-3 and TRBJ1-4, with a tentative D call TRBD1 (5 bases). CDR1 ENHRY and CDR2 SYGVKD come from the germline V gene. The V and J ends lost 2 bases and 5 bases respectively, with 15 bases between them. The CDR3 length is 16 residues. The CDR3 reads CAISERIGGGNEKLFF. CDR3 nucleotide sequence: TGTGCCATCAGTGAGAGAATCGGGGGGGGGAATGAAAAACTGTTTTTT.

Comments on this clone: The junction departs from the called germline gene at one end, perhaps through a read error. The CDR3 DNA reads as TGTGCCAGCAGTTTAATCAACCGCCACCGCTTC. Its translation: CASSLINRHRF. V usage is TRBV28 and J usage is TRBJ1-2; D is unresolved. The CDR3 spans 11 residues. Germline V gene data show CDR1 as MDHEN and CDR2 as SYDVKM.